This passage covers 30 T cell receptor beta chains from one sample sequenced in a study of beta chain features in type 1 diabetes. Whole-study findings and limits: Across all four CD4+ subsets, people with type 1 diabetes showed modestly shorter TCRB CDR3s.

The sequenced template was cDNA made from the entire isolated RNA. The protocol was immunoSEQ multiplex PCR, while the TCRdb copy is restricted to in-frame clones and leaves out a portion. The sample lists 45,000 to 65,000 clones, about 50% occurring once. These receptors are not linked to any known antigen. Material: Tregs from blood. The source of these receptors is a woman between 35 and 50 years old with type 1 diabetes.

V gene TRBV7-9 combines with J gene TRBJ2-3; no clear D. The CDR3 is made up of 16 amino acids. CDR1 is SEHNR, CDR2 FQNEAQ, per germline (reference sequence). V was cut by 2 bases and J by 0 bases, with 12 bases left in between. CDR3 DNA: TGTGCCAGCAGCTTATACGGAGTAACTAGCACAGATACGCAGTATTTT. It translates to CASSLYGVTSTDTQYF.

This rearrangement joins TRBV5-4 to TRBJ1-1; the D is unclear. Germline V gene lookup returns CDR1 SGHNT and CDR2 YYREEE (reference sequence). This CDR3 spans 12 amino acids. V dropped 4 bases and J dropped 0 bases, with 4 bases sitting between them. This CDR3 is CASSLLNTEAFF. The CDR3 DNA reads TGTGCCAGCAGCCTACTGAACACTGAAGCTTTCTTT. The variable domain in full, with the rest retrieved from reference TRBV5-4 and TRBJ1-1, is ETGVTQSPTHLIKTRGQQVTLRCSSQSGHNTVSWYQQALGQGPQFIFQYYREEENGRGNFPPRFSGLQFPNYSSELNVNALELDDSALYLCASSLLNTEAFFGQGTRLTVV.

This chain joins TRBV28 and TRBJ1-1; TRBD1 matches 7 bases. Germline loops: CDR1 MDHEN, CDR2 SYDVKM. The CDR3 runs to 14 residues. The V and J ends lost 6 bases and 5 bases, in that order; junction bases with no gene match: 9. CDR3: CASRPERGRTEAFF. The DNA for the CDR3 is TGTGCCAGCAGGCCTGAGAGGGGGCGAACTGAAGCTTTCTTT. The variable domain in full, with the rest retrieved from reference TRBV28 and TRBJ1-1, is DVKVTQSSRYLVKRTGEKVFLECVQDMDHENMFWYRQDPGLGLRLIYFSYDVKMKEKGDIPEGYSVSREKKERFSLILESASTNQTSMYLCASRPERGRTEAFFGQGTRLTVV.

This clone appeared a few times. CDR3 region: CASSLSGGTYEQYF. The CDR3 nucleotides read TGTGCCAGCAGCTTATCTGGGGGGACCTACGAGCAGTACTTC. The rearrangement joins TRBV7-9 to TRBJ2-5; weak D call: TRBD2 (6 bases). The J call may be mistaken, given a closer DNA end match to TRBJ2-7. The CDR3 length is 14 residues. Germline V gene sequence: CDR1 SEHNR, CDR2 FQNEAQ (reference sequence).

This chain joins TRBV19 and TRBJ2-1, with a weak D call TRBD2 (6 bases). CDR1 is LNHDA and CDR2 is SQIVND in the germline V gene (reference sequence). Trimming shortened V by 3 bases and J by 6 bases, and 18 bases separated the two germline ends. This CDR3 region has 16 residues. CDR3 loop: CASSIIRASDLNEQFF. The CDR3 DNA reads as TGTGCCAGTAGTATTATTAGGGCTAGCGACCTCAATGAGCAGTTCTTC.

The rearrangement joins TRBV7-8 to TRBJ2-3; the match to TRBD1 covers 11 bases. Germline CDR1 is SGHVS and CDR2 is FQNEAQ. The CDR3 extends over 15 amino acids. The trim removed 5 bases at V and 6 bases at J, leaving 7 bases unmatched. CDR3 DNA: TGTGCCAGCAGCACCTGGACAGGGGGCTCTGATACGCAGTATTTT. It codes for CASSTWTGGSDTQYF.

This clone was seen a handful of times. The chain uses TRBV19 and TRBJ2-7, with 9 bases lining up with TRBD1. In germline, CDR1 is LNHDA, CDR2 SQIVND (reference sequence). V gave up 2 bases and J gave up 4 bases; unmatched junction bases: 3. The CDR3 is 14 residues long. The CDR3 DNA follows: TGTGCCAGTAGTATAACAGGGGGCGCTTACGAGCAGTACTTC. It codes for CASSITGGAYEQYF.

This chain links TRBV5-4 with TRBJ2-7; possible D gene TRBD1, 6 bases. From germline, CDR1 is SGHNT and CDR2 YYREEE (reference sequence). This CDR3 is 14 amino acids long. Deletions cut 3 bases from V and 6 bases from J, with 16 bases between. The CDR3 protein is CASSSKGHLGEQYF. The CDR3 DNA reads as TGTGCCAGCAGCTCAAAGGGACACCTTGGCGAGCAGTACTTC. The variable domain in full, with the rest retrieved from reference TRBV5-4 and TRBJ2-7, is ETGVTQSPTHLIKTRGQQVTLRCSSQSGHNTVSWYQQALGQGPQFIFQYYREEENGRGNFPPRFSGLQFPNYSSELNVNALELDDSALYLCASSSKGHLGEQYFGPGTRLTVT.

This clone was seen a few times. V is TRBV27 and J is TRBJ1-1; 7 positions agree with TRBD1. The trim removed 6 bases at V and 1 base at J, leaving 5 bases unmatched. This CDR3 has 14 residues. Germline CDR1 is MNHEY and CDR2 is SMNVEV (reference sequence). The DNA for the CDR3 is TGTGCCAGCAGGGACAGGTACTCGAACACTGAAGCTTTCTTT. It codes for CASRDRYSNTEAFF.

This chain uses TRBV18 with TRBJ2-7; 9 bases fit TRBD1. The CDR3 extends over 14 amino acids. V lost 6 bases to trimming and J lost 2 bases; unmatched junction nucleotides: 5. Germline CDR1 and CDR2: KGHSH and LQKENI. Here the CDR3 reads CASSSGQGTYEQYF. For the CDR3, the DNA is TGTGCCAGCTCTTCGGGACAGGGAACCTACGAGCAGTACTTC.

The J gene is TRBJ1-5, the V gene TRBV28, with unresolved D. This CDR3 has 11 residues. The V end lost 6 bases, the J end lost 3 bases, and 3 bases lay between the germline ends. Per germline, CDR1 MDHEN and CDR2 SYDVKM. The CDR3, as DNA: TGTGCCAGCAGCCTCAATCAGCCCCAGCATTTT. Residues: CASSLNQPQHF.

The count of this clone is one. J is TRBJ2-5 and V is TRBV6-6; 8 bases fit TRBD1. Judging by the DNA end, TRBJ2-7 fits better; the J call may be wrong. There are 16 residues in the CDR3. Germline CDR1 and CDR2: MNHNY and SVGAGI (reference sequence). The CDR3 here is CASSPHKRQGLYEQYF. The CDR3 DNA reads TGTGCCAGCAGCCCCCACAAGAGACAGGGGCTCTACGAGCAGTACTTC.

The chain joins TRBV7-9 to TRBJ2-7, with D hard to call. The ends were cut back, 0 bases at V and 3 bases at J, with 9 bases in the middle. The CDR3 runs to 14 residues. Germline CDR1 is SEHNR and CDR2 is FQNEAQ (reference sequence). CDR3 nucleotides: TGTGCCAGCAGCTTAGCGCGCGGCAACTACGAGCAGTACTTC. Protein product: CASSLARGNYEQYF.

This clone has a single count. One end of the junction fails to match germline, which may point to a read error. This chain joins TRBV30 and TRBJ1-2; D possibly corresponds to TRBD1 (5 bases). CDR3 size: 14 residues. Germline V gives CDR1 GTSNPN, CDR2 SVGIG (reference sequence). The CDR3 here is CAWEAGTPNHGYTF. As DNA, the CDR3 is TGTGCCTGGGAGGCCGGGACTCCTAACCATGGCTACACCTTC.

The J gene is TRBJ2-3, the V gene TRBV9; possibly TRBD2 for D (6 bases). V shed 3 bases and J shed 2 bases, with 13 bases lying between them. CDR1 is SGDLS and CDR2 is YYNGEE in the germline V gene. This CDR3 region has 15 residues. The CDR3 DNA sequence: TGTGCCAGCAGCGCCCGACTAGGGAACACAGATACGCAGTATTTT. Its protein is CASSARLGNTDTQYF.

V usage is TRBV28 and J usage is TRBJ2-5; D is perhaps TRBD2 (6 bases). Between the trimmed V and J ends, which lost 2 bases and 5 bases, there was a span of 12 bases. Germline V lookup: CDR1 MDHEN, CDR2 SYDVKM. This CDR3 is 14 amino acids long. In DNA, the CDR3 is TGTGCCAGCAGTTTAAGGAGGGTCGGGGAGACCCAGTACTTC. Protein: CASSLRRVGETQYF.

The CDR3 reads CASSTGTGSYEQYF. DNA of the CDR3: TGTGCCAGCAGCACAGGGACGGGGTCCTACGAGCAGTACTTC. The rearrangement joins TRBV27 to TRBJ2-7; possible D gene TRBD1, 6 bases. The V and J ends lost 6 bases and 1 base respectively, with 13 bases between them. Germline CDR1 and CDR2: MNHEY and SMNVEV (reference sequence). CDR3 size: 14 residues.

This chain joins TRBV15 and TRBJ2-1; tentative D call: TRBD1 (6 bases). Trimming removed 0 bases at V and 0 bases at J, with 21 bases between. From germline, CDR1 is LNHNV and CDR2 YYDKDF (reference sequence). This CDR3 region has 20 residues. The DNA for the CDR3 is TGTGCCACCAGCAGAGATTGGATGATGCAGGGGCCGAGCTCCTACAATGAGCAGTTCTTC. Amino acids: CATSRDWMMQGPSSYNEQFF.

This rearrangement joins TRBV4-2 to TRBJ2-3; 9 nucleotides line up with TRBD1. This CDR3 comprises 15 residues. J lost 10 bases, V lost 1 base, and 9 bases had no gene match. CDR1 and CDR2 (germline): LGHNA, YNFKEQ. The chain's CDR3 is CASSQGGTGNLAQYF. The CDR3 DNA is TGTGCCAGCAGCCAAGGGGGGACAGGGAATCTGGCGCAGTATTTT.

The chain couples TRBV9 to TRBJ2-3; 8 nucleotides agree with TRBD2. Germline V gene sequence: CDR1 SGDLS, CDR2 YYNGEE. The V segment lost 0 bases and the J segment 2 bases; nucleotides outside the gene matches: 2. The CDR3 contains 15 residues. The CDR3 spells CASSVGRGDTDTQYF. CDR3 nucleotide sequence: TGTGCCAGCAGCGTAGGGCGGGGGGACACAGATACGCAGTATTTT.

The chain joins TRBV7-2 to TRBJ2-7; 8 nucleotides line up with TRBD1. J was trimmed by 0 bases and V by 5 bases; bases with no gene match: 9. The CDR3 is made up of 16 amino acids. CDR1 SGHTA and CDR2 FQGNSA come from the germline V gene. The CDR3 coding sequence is TGTGCCAGCAGCCGAGACGACAGGGGAAGCTCCTACGAGCAGTACTTC. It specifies CASSRDDRGSSYEQYF. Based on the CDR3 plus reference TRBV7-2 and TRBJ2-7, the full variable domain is GAGVSQSPSNKVTEKGKDVELRCDPISGHTALYWYRQSLGQGLEFLIYFQGNSAPDKSGLPSDRFSAERTGGSVSTLTIQRTQQEDSAVYLCASSRDDRGSSYEQYFGPGTRLTVT.

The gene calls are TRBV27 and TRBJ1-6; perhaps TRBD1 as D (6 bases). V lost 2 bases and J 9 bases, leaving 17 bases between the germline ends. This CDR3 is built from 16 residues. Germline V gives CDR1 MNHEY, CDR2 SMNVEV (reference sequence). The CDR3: CASSLRPRRGGSPLHF. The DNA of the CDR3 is TGTGCCAGCAGTTTAAGGCCTCGGAGAGGGGGTTCACCCCTCCACTTT.

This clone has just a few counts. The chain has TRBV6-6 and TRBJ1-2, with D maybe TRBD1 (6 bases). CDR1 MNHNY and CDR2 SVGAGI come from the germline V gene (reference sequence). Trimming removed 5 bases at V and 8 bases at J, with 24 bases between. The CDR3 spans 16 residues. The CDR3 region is CASSTTGIGPMGGYTF. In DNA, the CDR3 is TGTGCCAGCAGTACCACAGGGATAGGGCCTATGGGGGGCTACACCTTC.

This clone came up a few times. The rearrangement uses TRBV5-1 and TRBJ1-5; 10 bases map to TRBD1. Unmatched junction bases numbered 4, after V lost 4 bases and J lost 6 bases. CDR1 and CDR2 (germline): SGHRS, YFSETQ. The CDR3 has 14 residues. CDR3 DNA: TGCGCCAGCAGCCCGGGACAGGGGCGTCAGCCCCAGCATTTT. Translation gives CASSPGQGRQPQHF.

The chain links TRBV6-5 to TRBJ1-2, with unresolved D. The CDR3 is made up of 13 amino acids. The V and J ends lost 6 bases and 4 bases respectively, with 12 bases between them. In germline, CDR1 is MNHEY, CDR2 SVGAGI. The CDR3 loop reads CASRAWAGYGYTF. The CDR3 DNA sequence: TGTGCCAGCAGGGCTTGGGCGGGCTATGGCTACACCTTC.

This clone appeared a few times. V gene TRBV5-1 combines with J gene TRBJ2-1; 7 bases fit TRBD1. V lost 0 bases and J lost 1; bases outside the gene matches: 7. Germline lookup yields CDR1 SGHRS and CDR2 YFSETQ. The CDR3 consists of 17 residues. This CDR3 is CASSLGDSRESYNEQFF. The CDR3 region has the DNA TGCGCCAGCAGCTTGGGGGACAGCCGCGAGTCCTACAATGAGCAGTTCTTC.

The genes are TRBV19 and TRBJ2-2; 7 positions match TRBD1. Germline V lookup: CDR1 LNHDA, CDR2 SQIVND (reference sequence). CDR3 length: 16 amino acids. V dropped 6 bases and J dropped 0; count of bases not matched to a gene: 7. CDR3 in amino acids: CASRGRGYSNTGELFF. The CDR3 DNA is TGTGCCAGTAGAGGCAGGGGGTATTCGAACACCGGGGAGCTGTTTTTT.

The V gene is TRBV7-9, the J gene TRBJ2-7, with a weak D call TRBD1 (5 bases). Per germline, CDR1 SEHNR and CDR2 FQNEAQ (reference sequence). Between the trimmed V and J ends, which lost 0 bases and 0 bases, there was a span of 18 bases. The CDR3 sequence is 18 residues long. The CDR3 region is CASSLAVVTGPSSYEQYF. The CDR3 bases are TGTGCCAGCAGCTTAGCGGTCGTAACAGGACCGAGCTCCTACGAGCAGTACTTC.

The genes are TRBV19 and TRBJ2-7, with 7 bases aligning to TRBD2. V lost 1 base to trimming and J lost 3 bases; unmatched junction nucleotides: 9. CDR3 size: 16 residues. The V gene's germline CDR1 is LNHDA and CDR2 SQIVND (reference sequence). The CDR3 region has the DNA TGTGCCAGTAGTATAGCGTTGGCGGGGGAGTTCTACGAGCAGTACTTC. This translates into CASSIALAGEFYEQYF.

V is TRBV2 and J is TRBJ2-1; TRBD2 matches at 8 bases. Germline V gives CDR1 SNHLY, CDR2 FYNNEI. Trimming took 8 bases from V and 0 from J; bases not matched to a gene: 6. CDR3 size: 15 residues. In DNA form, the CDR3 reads TGTGCCAGCCAGCGGGGGATGAGCTCCTACAATGAGCAGTTCTTC. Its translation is CASQRGMSSYNEQFF.